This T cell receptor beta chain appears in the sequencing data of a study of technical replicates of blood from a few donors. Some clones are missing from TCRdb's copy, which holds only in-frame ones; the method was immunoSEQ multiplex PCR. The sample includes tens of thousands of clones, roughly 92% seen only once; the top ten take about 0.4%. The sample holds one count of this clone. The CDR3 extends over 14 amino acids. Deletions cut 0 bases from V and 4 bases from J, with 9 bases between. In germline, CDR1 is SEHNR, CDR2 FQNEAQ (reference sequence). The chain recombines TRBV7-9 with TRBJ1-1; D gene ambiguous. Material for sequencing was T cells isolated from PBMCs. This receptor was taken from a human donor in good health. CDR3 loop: CASSLANKSTEAFF. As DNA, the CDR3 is TGTGCCAGCAGCTTAGCCAATAAGAGCACTGAAGCTTTCTTT.